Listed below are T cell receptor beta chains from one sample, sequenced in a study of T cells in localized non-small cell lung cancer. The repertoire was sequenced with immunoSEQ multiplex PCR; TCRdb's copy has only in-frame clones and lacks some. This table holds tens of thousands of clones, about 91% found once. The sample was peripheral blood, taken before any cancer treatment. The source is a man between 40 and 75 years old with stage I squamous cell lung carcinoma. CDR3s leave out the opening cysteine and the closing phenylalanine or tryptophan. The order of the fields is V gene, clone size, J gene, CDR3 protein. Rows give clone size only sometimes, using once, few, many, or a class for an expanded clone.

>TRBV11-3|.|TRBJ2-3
ASSWGKITDTQY
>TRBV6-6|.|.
ASSSSGGRYEQY
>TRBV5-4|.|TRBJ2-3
ASSLETGTSGTDTQY
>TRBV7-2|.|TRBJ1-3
ASSLGATGGGNTIY
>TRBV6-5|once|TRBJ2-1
ASRANRNNEQF
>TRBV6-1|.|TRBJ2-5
ASSEALYQETQY
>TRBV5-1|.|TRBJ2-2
ASSLNLAQSGELF
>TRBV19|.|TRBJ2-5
ASNEGRAADWQETQY
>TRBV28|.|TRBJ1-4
ASSAPGTGYEKLF
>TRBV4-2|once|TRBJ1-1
ASSQGGGQTPKGTEAF
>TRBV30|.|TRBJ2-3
AWTKGTDTQY
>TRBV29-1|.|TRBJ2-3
SVDRGAPTDTQY
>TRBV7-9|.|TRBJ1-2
ASSFLTGDYGYT
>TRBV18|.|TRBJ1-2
ASSPRGNYGYT
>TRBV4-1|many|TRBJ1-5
ASSHLSTSNQPQH
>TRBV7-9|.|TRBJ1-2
ASSLAGKTSGYT
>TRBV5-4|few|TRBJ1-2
ASSLEGREAHGYT
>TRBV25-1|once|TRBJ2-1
ASSGTNNNEQF
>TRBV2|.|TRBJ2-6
ASCFGSGANVLT
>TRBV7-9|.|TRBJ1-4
ASSSEGGGEKLF
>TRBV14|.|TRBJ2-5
ASSPIGTAPTAQETQY
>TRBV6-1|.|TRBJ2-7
ASSEDFVWDYEQY
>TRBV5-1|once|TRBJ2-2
ASSLSGKNTGELF
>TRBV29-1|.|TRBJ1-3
SVEVKSSGNTIY
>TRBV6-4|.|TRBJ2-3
ASSDSSGGADTQY
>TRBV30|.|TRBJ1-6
AWSTRQGGSPLH
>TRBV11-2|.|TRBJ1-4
ASSPVGAYEKLF
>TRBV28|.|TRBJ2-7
ASSSSYEQY
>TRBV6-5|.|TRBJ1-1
ASKPDGIVNTEAF
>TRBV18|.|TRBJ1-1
ASSQDTNTEAF
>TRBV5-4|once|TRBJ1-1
ASSLVRGSADLNTEAF
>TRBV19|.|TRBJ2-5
ASSFPGGSTQY
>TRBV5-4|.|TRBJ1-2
ASSLDPSANYGYT
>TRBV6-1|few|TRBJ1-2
ASRKDVYGYT
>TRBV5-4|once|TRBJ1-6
ASSRDRASYNSPLH
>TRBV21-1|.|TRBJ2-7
ASSNNYEQY
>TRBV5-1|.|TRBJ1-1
ASSRGQALAEAF
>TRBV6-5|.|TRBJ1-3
ASIDRAGNTIY
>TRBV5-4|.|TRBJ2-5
ASSLNRVRETQY
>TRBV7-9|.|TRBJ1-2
ASSPDNYGYT
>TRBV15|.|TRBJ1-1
ATKRSGNTEAF